The 23 T cell receptor beta chains in this list originate from one sample, sequenced in a study of control samples from healthy donors and cancer patients. TCRdb's table, derived via immunoSEQ multiplex PCR, lists solely in-frame clones and lacks some. The sample includes 79,000 or so clones, 85% to 90% of them seen just once. The sequencing sample was made of PBMCs. The receptors derive from a woman between 50 and 59 years old with colorectal cancer.

The genes are TRBV28 and TRBJ2-3; 9 positions agree with TRBD1. The CDR3 contains 15 residues. CDR1 is MDHEN and CDR2 is SYDVKM in the germline V gene. J lost 3 bases, V lost 5 bases, and 6 bases had no gene match. As DNA, the CDR3 is TGTGCCAGCAGTCTCCGGGACAGGGCTACAGATACGCAGTATTTT. It yields the protein CASSLRDRATDTQYF. Full variable domain (missing parts from reference TRBV28 and TRBJ2-3): DVKVTQSSRYLVKRTGEKVFLECVQDMDHENMFWYRQDPGLGLRLIYFSYDVKMKEKGDIPEGYSVSREKKERFSLILESASTNQTSMYLCASSLRDRATDTQYFGPGTRLTVL.

The chain is built from TRBV6-1 and TRBJ2-1; TRBD2 matches at 9 bases. Germline V gene data show CDR1 as MNHNS and CDR2 as SASEGT. The CDR3 sequence is 16 residues long. V lost 4 bases and J lost 7; bases outside the gene matches: 11. The CDR3 sequence is CASSAPGTSRGNEQFF. For the CDR3, the DNA is TGTGCCAGCAGTGCCCCCGGGACTAGCCGGGGTAATGAGCAGTTCTTC.

The chain carries TRBV2 and TRBJ2-3, with TRBD2 identical over 9 bases. With V trimmed by 2 bases and J by 7 bases, 7 bases remained unmatched. The CDR3 spans 15 residues. The germline gives CDR1 SNHLY, CDR2 FYNNEI. CDR3 DNA sequence: TGTGCCAGCAGTGAAAGTCTAGCGGGGACCAATACGCAGTATTTT. Its protein product is CASSESLAGTNTQYF.

This clone has only a few counts. V usage is TRBV6-2 or TRBV6-3 and J usage is TRBJ2-7; no clear D gene. Looked up from germline, CDR1 is MNHEY and CDR2 is SVGEGT. The CDR3 is 13 residues long. The V end was cut by 5 bases, the J end by 6 bases, with 14 bases between. The CDR3 loop is CASSPSAWGEQYV. The CDR3 DNA is TGTGCCAGCAGTCCCTCCGCCTGGGGCGAGCAGTACGTC.

The V call is TRBV7-2, the J call TRBJ2-7; possible D gene TRBD1, 5 bases. V lost 0 bases, J lost 2 bases, and 8 bases lay in between. The CDR3 loop spans 14 amino acids. In germline, CDR1 is SGHTA, CDR2 FQGNSA. The CDR3 DNA reads TGTGCCAGCAGCTTAGCTCAGGGTCCCTACGAGCAGTACGTC. This encodes CASSLAQGPYEQYV.

A word on this clone: The sample carries other DNA sequences with the same CDR3. In nucleotides, the CDR3 is TGTGCCAGCAGCCCTTCCTACAATGAGCAGTTCTTC. This gives the protein CASSPSYNEQFF. This chain links TRBV3-1 (or the pseudogene TRBV3-2) with TRBJ2-1; D not resolved. V was pared by 4 bases and J by 1 base, with 2 bases between. This CDR3 has 12 amino acids. CDR1 and CDR2 (germline): LGHDT, YNNKEL (reference sequence).

This clone was detected a few times. The chain carries TRBV6-5 and TRBJ2-7; possibly TRBD1 for D (6 bases). From germline, CDR1 is MNHEY and CDR2 SVGAGI. The CDR3 runs 12 residues. The V and J ends lost 8 bases and 6 bases respectively, with 14 bases between them. In nucleotides, the CDR3 is TGTGCCAGCTACACAGGGAAGCGCGAGCAGTACGTC. This encodes CASYTGKREQYV.

The chain recombines TRBV7-3 with TRBJ2-1, with TRBD2 matching 9 bases. Trimming at V came to 5 bases and at J to 2 bases, leaving 4 bases not matched to a gene. Germline CDR1 reads SGHTA; CDR2 reads FQGTGA. This CDR3 contains 15 residues. The CDR3 DNA reads as TGTGCCAGCAGCCAGACTAGCGGCCCCTACAATGAGCAGTTCTTC. As protein: CASSQTSGPYNEQFF. Supplemented by reference TRBV7-3 and TRBJ2-1, the full variable domain reads GAGVSQTPSNKVTEKGKYVELRCDPISGHTALYWYRQSLGQGPEFLIYFQGTGAADDSGLPNDRFFAVRPEGSVSTLKIQRTERGDSAVYLCASSQTSGPYNEQFFGPGTRLTVL.

This clone was counted a single time. This sequence joins TRBV28 and TRBJ2-3; 11 nucleotides agree with TRBD2. The length of the CDR3 is 15 residues. Looked up from germline, CDR1 is MDHEN and CDR2 is SYDVKM. The junction had 9 bases not matched to a gene; V was cut back by 8 bases and J by 5 bases. CDR3 sequence (DNA): TGTGCCAGCGAGGGAATAGCGGGGGGGCAAGATACGCAGTATTTT. Amino acid sequence: CASEGIAGGQDTQYF.

This clone was observed a handful of times. The CDR3 protein is CASSIRGRGATGELFF. The CDR3 DNA follows: TGTGCCAGTAGTATCCGTGGCAGGGGGGCAACCGGGGAGCTGTTTTTT. J is TRBJ2-2 and V is TRBV19; D perhaps matches TRBD1 (7 bases). Germline V gene sequence: CDR1 LNHDA, CDR2 SQIVND (reference sequence). V lost 3 bases and J 5 bases, leaving 16 bases between the germline ends. The CDR3 sequence is 16 residues long.

The CDR3, as DNA: TGTGCCAGTAGTGGGCCTTACGGGAGCAATCAGCCCCAGCATTTT. This gives the protein CASSGPYGSNQPQHF. The chain recombines TRBV19 with TRBJ1-5; no firm D call. Germline-derived CDR1 and CDR2 are LNHDA and SQIVND (reference sequence). The CDR3 runs 15 residues. Trimming removed 5 bases at V and 1 base at J, with 12 bases between.

CDR3 DNA sequence: TGCGCCAGCAGCTTGAGTTTTGACACCGGGGAGCTGTTTTTT. Its protein is CASSLSFDTGELFF. J is TRBJ2-2 and V is TRBV5-1; D uncertain. Germline V gene sequence: CDR1 SGHRS, CDR2 YFSETQ. V was clipped by 1 base and J by 3 bases, with 7 bases between them. CDR3 length equals 14 residues.

The rearrangement joins TRBV19 to TRBJ1-2; D is undetermined. This CDR3 spans 11 amino acids. From germline, CDR1 is LNHDA and CDR2 SQIVND (reference sequence). Between the trimmed V and J ends, which lost 7 bases and 5 bases, there was a span of 8 bases. The CDR3 spells CASKEVYGYTF. The CDR3, as DNA: TGTGCCAGTAAAGAGGTGTATGGCTACACCTTC.

The chain's CDR3 is CASSQPGGAADTQYF. The DNA for the CDR3 is TGCGCCAGCAGCCAACCAGGCGGGGCTGCAGATACGCAGTATTTT. This chain joins TRBV4-3 and TRBJ2-3; possible D gene TRBD2, 6 bases. Germline-derived CDR1 and CDR2 are LGHNA and YSLEER. Trimming stripped 2 bases from V and 4 bases from J, with 13 bases between. The CDR3 is made up of 15 amino acids.

The chain is built from TRBV3-1 (or the pseudogene TRBV3-2) and TRBJ2-1; 8 positions agree with TRBD2. The CDR3 loop spans 16 amino acids. Germline V gene lookup returns CDR1 LGHDT and CDR2 YNNKEL (reference sequence). The V and J ends lost 8 bases and 6 bases, in that order; junction bases with no gene match: 15. The CDR3 sequence is CASSRGGVRQGNEQFF. In DNA, the CDR3 is TGTGCCAGCTCCCGGGGGGGGGTTCGCCAGGGCAATGAGCAGTTCTTC.

The chain combines TRBV5-1 with TRBJ1-2, with TRBD1 identical over 8 bases. The J segment lost 1 base and the V segment lost 0 bases, leaving 2 bases of the junction unmatched. The CDR3 loop spans 15 amino acids. Per germline, CDR1 SGHRS and CDR2 YFSETQ. CDR3 region: CASSLVQGGNYGYTF. The CDR3 DNA reads TGCGCCAGCAGCTTGGTACAGGGGGGTAACTATGGCTACACCTTC.

The chain recombines TRBV5-1 with TRBJ2-1, with unresolved D. CDR3 length equals 14 residues. Germline-derived CDR1 and CDR2 are SGHRS and YFSETQ. With 5 bases removed from V and 0 bases from J, the gap between germline ends came to 9 bases. The CDR3 spells CASRELPSYNEQFF. CDR3 coding DNA: TGCGCCAGCAGGGAACTTCCCTCCTACAATGAGCAGTTCTTC.

The genes are TRBV6-1 and TRBJ2-3; D is ambiguous. The CDR3 runs to 11 residues. The V gene lost 2 bases and the J gene lost 6 bases, with 3 bases spanning the gap. Looked up from germline, CDR1 is MNHNS and CDR2 is SASEGT. In nucleotides, the CDR3 is TGTGCCAGCAGTGAACTGGATACGCAGTATTTT. It is translated as CASSELDTQYF.

V and J are TRBV29-1 and TRBJ1-5; 7 bases map to TRBD1. The length of the CDR3 is 13 residues. CDR1 and CDR2 from the germline V gene are SQVTM and ANQGSEA. The V gene end was trimmed by 4 bases and the J gene end by 7 bases; junction bases not matched to a gene: 7. CDR3 sequence reads: CSVGTGVNQPQHF. CDR3 sequence (DNA): TGCAGCGTTGGAACAGGGGTTAACCAGCCCCAGCATTTT.

The chain uses TRBV19 and TRBJ1-6; D ambiguous. Per germline, CDR1 LNHDA and CDR2 SQIVND (reference sequence). This CDR3 contains 15 residues. Trimming left V 3 bases short and J 5 bases short, with 11 bases between. The CDR3 sequence is CASSISELHNSPLHF. CDR3 nucleotides: TGTGCCAGTAGTATCTCGGAACTCCATAATTCACCCCTCCACTTT.

As DNA, the CDR3 is TGCGCCAGCAGCTTGGTTGGGACAGGGGTAACCGGGGAGCTGTTTTTT. This codes for CASSLVGTGVTGELFF. This chain joins TRBV5-1 and TRBJ2-2; TRBD1 aligns across 10 bases. Trimming took 0 bases from V and 5 from J; bases not matched to a gene: 4. CDR1 is SGHRS, CDR2 YFSETQ, per germline. This CDR3 contains 16 residues.

The rearrangement joins TRBV18 to TRBJ2-2; TRBD1 aligns across 8 bases. Germline CDR1 KGHSH, CDR2 LQKENI. V lost 8 bases to trimming and J lost 1 base; unmatched junction nucleotides: 3. This CDR3 is built from 14 residues. In nucleotides, the CDR3 is TGTGCCAGCGGGACAGGTGGGAACACCGGGGAGCTGTTTTTT. Residues: CASGTGGNTGELFF. Variable domain in full (rest from reference TRBV18 and TRBJ2-2): NAGVMQNPRHLVRRRGQEARLRCSPMKGHSHVYWYRQLPEEGLKFMVYLQKENIIDESGMPKERFSAEFPKEGPSILRIQQVVRGDSAAYFCASGTGGNTGELFFGEGSRLTVL.

The CDR3 coding sequence is TGTGCCAGCACAGCGTTGGGTGAGCAGTTCTTC. Protein sequence: CASTALGEQFF. The chain couples TRBV6-1 to TRBJ2-1; the D is unclear. In germline, CDR1 is MNHNS, CDR2 SASEGT. V lost 7 bases, J lost 9 bases, and 10 bases lay in between. CDR3 length: 11 amino acids.